This TCR beta chain is drawn from a study of blood T cell repertoires in COVID-19 (dated by TCRdb to the early 2020s). Turning to the overall study: Collaborator samples came from the United States, Italy and Spain and covered acute and convalescent phases of COVID-19. The material from the prospective study consisted of cDNA or gDNA derived from T cells, B-cell-depleted T cells, or PBMCs. Deeply sampled blood TCRbeta repertoires from subjects exposed to, actively infected with, or recovered from COVID-19 were included in the dataset. A freely available public database, intended as a resource for researchers studying the immune response to SARS-CoV-2, is where the repertoires were released. The samples were drawn from two sources: the first 160 participants of the ongoing ImmuneRACE study, and approximately 1,300 subjects contributed by 6 global collaborators. A de-identified subject ID, COVID-19 status, age in years and sex were almost always included in the sample metadata. Where available, HLA class I and class II types were taken from metadata supplied by the sample provider and were not determined by assay-based typing. The full study reports these points: The amount of clinical and demographic metadata varied by source and participant and was provided uncurated.

TCRbeta CDR3 regions were amplified from genomic DNA by means of the immunoSEQ Assay, a bias-controlled multiplex PCR. Per the source publication's procedure: The number of nucleated cells in each sample was estimated from the amplification of reference gene primers within the assay. To quantify the absolute abundance of each unique TCRbeta CDR3 rearrangement, sequence reads were collapsed and filtered. For each sample, productive Simpson clonality was calculated by taking the square root of Simpson's diversity index across productive rearrangements. Imported from immuneACCESS, the table was reduced by TCRdb to in-frame sequences with V and J called. These copies leave out some clones; in studies compared against another copy, an unresolved V gene accounts for under half, and the cause of the remainder is not known. V and J calls and clone size are those listed in that table; D and trimming were worked out from the DNA. The sample table contains 150,000 to 190,000 clones; only one count was recorded for around 84% of them. Around 8% of the sample belongs to the ten largest clones.

One collaborating source in Seattle enrolled patients during active infection and followed them longitudinally through the course of disease. The collaborating institutions used their own protocols to collect whole blood in K2EDTA tubes. For TCRbeta analysis, collaborators shipped samples in one of three forms: frozen whole blood, isolated PBMCs, or DNA extracted from either of those sample types. Worth noting for this clone: It has no known antigen specificity. No much larger clone exists at a distance of one base, and base qualities are not known.

V and J are truncated by 7 bases and 0 bases respectively, leaving an intervening sequence of 17 bases. CDR1 and CDR2, per the germline V gene (reference sequence), are SGHKS and YYEKEE. Inclusive of the bounding cysteine and phenylalanine, the CDR3 is 16 residues long. Only the CDR3 DNA stays, 48 bases, in frame from base 1. The TCR comes from an older woman with COVID-19, enrolled during active disease. The chain links TRBV5-5 with TRBJ1-5; the D gene is perhaps TRBD1, from 5 matching bases. Sample: peripheral blood. The CDR3 sequence is CASAPTVYDSNQPQHF. The DNA reads TGTGCCAGCGCACCGACAGTATATGATAGCAATCAGCCCCAGCATTTT.